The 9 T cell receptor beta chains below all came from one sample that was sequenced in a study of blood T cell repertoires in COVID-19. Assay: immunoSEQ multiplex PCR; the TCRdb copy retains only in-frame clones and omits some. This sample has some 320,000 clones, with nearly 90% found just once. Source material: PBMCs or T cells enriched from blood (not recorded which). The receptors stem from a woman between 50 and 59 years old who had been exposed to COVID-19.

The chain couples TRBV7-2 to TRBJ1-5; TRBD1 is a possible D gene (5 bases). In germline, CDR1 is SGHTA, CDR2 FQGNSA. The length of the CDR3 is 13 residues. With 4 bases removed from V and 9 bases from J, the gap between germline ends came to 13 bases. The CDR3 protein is CASSSHQGLPQHF. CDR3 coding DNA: TGTGCCAGCAGCTCCCATCAGGGTTTGCCCCAGCATTTT.

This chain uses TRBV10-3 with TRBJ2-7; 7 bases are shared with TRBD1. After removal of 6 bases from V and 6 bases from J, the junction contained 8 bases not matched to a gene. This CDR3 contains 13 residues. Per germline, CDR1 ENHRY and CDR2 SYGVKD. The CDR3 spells CAIREEGQLEQYF. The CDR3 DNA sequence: TGTGCCATCAGGGAAGAGGGACAGCTCGAGCAGTACTTC.

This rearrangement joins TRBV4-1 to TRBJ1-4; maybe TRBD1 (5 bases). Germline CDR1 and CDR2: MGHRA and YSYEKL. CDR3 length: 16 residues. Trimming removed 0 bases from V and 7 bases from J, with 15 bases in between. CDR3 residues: CASSQDRVGIGEKLFF. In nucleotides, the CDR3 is TGCGCCAGCAGCCAAGACAGGGTAGGGATCGGTGAAAAACTGTTTTTT.

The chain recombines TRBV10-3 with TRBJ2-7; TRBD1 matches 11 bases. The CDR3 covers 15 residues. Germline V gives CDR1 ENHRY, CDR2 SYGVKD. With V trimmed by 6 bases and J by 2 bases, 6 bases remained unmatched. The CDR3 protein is CAIRRDRGAPYEQYF. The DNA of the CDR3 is TGTGCCATCAGGAGGGACAGGGGGGCACCCTACGAGCAGTACTTC.

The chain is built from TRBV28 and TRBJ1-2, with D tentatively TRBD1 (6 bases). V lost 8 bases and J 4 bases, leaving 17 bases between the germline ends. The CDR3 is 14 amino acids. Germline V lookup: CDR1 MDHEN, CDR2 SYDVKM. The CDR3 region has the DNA TGTGCCAGCCTCCCCTCCGGACAGCGCTATGGCTACACCTTC. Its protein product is CASLPSGQRYGYTF.

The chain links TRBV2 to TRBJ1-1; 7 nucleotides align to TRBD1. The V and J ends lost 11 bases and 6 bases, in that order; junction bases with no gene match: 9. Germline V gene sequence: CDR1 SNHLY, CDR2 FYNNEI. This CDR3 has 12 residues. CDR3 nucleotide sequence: TGTGCCGGGGGACAGATCTTAGCTGAAGCTTTCTTT. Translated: CAGGQILAEAFF.

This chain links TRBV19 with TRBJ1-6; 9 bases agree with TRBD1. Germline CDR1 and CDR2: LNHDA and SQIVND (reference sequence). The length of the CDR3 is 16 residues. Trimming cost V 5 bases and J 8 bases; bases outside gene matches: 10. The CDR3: CASSWGTGFGDSPLHF. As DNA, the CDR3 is TGTGCCAGTAGTTGGGGGACAGGGTTTGGGGATTCACCCCTCCACTTT. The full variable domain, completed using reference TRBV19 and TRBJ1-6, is DGGITQSPKYLFRKEGQNVTLSCEQNLNHDAMYWYRQDPGQGLRLIYYSQIVNDFQKGDIAEGYSVSREKKESFPLTVTSAQKNPTAFYLCASSWGTGFGDSPLHFGNGTRLTVT.

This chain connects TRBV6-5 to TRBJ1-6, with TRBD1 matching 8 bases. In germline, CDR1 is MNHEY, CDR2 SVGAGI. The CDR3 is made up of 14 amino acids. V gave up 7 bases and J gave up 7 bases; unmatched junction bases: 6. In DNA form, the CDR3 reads TGTGCCAGCATACCCGGACAGGGAAATTCACCCCTCCACTTT. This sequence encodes CASIPGQGNSPLHF.

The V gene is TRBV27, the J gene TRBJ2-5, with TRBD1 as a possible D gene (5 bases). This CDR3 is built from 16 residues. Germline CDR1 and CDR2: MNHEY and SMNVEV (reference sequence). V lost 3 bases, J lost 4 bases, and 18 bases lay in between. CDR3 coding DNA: TGTGCCAGCAGTTTGGGGCGAGCAGAATTGGGAGAGACCCAGTACTTC. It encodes CASSLGRAELGETQYF.